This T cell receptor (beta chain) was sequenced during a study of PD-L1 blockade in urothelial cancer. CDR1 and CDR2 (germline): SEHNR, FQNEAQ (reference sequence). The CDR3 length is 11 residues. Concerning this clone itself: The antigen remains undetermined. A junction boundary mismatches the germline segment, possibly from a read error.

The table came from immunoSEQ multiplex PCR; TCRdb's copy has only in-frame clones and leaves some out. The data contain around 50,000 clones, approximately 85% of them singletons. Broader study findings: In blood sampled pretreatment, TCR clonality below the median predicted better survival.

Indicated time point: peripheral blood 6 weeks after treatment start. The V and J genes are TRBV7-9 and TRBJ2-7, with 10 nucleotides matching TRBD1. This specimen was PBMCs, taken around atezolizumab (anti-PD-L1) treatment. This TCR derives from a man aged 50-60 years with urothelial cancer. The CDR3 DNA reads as TGTGCCAGCAGCTCGGGACAGGGGCTACCTTTC. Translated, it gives CASSSGQGLPF.